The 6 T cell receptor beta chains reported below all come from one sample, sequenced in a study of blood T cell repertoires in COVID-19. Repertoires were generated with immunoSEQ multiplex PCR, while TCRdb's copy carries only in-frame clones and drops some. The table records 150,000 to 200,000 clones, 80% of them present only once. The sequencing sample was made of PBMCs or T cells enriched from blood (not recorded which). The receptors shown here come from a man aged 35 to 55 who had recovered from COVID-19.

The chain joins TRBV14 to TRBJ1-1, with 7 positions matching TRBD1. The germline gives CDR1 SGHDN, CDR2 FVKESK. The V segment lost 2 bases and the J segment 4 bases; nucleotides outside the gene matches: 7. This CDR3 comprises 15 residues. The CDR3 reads CASSQSTGVGTEAFF. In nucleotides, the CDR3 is TGTGCCAGCAGCCAATCCACAGGGGTTGGCACTGAAGCTTTCTTT.

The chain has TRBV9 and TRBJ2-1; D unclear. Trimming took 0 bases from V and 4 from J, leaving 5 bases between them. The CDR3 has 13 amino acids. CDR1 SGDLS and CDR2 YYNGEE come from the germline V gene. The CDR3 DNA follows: TGTGCCAGCAGCGTAGCCCCGTACAATGAGCAGTTCTTC. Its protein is CASSVAPYNEQFF.

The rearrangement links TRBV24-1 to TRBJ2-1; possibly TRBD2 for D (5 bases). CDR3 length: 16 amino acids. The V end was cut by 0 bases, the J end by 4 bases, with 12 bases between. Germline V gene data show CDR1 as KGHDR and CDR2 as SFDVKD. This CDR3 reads CATSDLDTRRYNEQFF. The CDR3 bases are TGTGCCACCAGTGATTTGGACACCCGGAGGTACAATGAGCAGTTCTTC.

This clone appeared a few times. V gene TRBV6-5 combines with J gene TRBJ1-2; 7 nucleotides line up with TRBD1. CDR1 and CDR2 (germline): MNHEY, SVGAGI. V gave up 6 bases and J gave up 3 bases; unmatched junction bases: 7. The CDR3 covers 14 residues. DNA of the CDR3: TGTGCCAGCAGCAGACAGGGAGGCGACTATGGCTACACCTTC. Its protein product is CASSRQGGDYGYTF.

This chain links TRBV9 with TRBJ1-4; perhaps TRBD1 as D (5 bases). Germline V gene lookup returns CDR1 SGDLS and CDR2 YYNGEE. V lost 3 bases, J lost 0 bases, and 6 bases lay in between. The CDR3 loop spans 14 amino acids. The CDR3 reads CASSATATNEKLFF. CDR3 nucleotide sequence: TGTGCCAGCAGCGCGACAGCAACTAATGAAAAACTGTTTTTT.

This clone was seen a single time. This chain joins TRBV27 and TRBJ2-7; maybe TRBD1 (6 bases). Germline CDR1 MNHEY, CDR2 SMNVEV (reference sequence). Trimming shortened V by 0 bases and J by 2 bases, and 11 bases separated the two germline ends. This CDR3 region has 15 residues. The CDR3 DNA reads TGTGCCAGCAGTTTATCGGGACACATTCCCTACGAGCAGTACTTC. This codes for CASSLSGHIPYEQYF.